Listed below are T cell receptor beta chains from one sample, sequenced in a study of early T cells in non-severe SARS-CoV-2 infection. Via MiXCR, TCRdb re-called the 5' RACE reads, giving one row per CDR3 protein. Of fewer than 100,000 distinct CDR3 sequences in the sample, around 11% were seen once. Specimen: whole blood. These receptors all stem from an adult who was a healthcare worker with PCR-confirmed SARS-CoV-2 infection or an uninfected control (not recorded which). Each CDR3 is given with its conserved first and last residue. A D gene is named only where the DNA matches it firmly. Size is omitted from some rows. Given values are once, few, many or a class for expanded clones.

d_call: TRBD2; clone_size: many; j_call: TRBJ2-7; v_call: TRBV19; cdr3_nt: TGTGCCAGCGCGGGAGGCGACGAGCAGTACTTC; cdr3_aa: CASAGGDEQYF
d_call: TRBD2; clone_size: -; j_call: TRBJ2-1; v_call: TRBV20-1; cdr3_nt: TGCAGTGCCCCCGGTGGTCTAGCGGGGGAAAGCTCCTACAATGAGCAGTTCTTC; cdr3_aa: CSAPGGLAGESSYNEQFF
d_call: -; clone_size: many; j_call: TRBJ1-6; v_call: TRBV7-2; cdr3_nt: TGTGCCAGCAGCCCACAGGGCCAAAATTTGGCCCTCCACTTT; cdr3_aa: CASSPQGQNLALHF
d_call: TRBD2; clone_size: few; j_call: TRBJ2-1; v_call: TRBV5-6; cdr3_nt: TGTGCCAGCAGCTTTGGACTAGCGGGGGAGAATGAGCAGTTCTTC; cdr3_aa: CASSFGLAGENEQFF
d_call: -; clone_size: many; j_call: TRBJ2-3; v_call: TRBV4-1; cdr3_nt: TGCGCCAGCAGCCAAGAAGGTCCAGATACGCAGTATTTT; cdr3_aa: CASSQEGPDTQYF
d_call: -; clone_size: many; j_call: TRBJ1-4; v_call: TRBV29-1; cdr3_nt: TGCAGCGTTGGAGGGGTGGAAGGAAAACTGTTTTTT; cdr3_aa: CSVGGVEGKLFF
d_call: -; clone_size: few; j_call: TRBJ2-3; v_call: TRBV10-1; cdr3_nt: TGCGCCAGCTCCTCCGGACCCACAGATACGCAGTATTTT; cdr3_aa: CASSSGPTDTQYF
d_call: TRBD1; clone_size: many; j_call: TRBJ2-7; v_call: TRBV4-1; cdr3_nt: TGCGCCAGCAGCTCCAGACAGGGGGGCAACGAGCAGTACTTC; cdr3_aa: CASSSRQGGNEQYF
d_call: -; clone_size: many; j_call: TRBJ2-7; v_call: TRBV20-1; cdr3_nt: TGCAGTGCTAGAGATGTAGGGGTCTCCTACGAGCAGTACTTC; cdr3_aa: CSARDVGVSYEQYF
d_call: -; clone_size: -; j_call: TRBJ2-7; v_call: TRBV18; cdr3_nt: TGTGCCAGCTCACCAGTTAACAGTTACGAGCAGTACTTC; cdr3_aa: CASSPVNSYEQYF
d_call: -; clone_size: many; j_call: TRBJ1-5; v_call: TRBV10-3; cdr3_nt: TGTGCCATCAGTGTCGGCGAGGGGGCCCAGCATTTT; cdr3_aa: CAISVGEGAQHF
d_call: -; clone_size: -; j_call: TRBJ2-1; v_call: TRBV6-1; cdr3_nt: TGTGCCAGCAGTGGACAGCTCACCATCAGCAATGAGCAGTTCTTC; cdr3_aa: CASSGQLTISNEQFF
d_call: TRBD2; clone_size: few; j_call: TRBJ2-5; v_call: TRBV11-2; cdr3_nt: TGTGCCAGCAGCTTGAGGACTAGCGGGGTAGAGACCCAGTACTTC; cdr3_aa: CASSLRTSGVETQYF
d_call: -; clone_size: many; j_call: TRBJ2-7; v_call: TRBV6-2/TRBV6-3; cdr3_nt: TGTGCCAGCGGTAGCTCCTACGAGCAGTACTTC; cdr3_aa: CASGSSYEQYF
d_call: -; clone_size: few; j_call: TRBJ1-5; v_call: TRBV19; cdr3_nt: TGTGCCAGTAGTTCTAAGGGTGGACAGCCCCAGCATTTT; cdr3_aa: CASSSKGGQPQHF
d_call: -; clone_size: few; j_call: TRBJ2-1; v_call: TRBV6-2/TRBV6-3; cdr3_nt: TGTGCCAGCAGTTACCGGGACTACAATGAGCAGTTCTTC; cdr3_aa: CASSYRDYNEQFF
d_call: -; clone_size: -; j_call: TRBJ1-5; v_call: TRBV6-1; cdr3_nt: TGTGCCAGCAGTGAGGGCTATAGCAATCAGCCCCAGCATTTT; cdr3_aa: CASSEGYSNQPQHF
d_call: -; clone_size: -; j_call: TRBJ2-1; v_call: TRBV5-5; cdr3_nt: TGTGCCAGCAGCTTGGAAGGCGGGTCCTACAATGAGCAGTTCTTC; cdr3_aa: CASSLEGGSYNEQFF
d_call: TRBD1; clone_size: -; j_call: TRBJ2-7; v_call: TRBV14; cdr3_nt: TGTGCCAGCAGCCACTTAGGGGACAGACTCTACGAGCAGTACTTC; cdr3_aa: CASSHLGDRLYEQYF
d_call: -; clone_size: -; j_call: TRBJ2-3; v_call: TRBV7-3; cdr3_nt: TGTGCCAGCAGCCCCGACCCAACAGATACGCAGTATTTT; cdr3_aa: CASSPDPTDTQYF
d_call: TRBD2; clone_size: many; j_call: TRBJ2-7; v_call: TRBV5-1; cdr3_nt: TGCGCCAGCAGCTTGGAGACTAGCTCCGAGCAGTACTTC; cdr3_aa: CASSLETSSEQYF
d_call: -; clone_size: many; j_call: TRBJ1-1; v_call: TRBV6-2/TRBV6-3; cdr3_nt: TGTGCCAGCACCAGGACCCACACTGAAGCTTTCTTT; cdr3_aa: CASTRTHTEAFF
d_call: -; clone_size: many; j_call: TRBJ1-3; v_call: TRBV29-1; cdr3_nt: TGCAGCGTTGCAAGTGATGGAAACACCATATATTTT; cdr3_aa: CSVASDGNTIYF
d_call: -; clone_size: -; j_call: TRBJ1-5; v_call: TRBV5-1; cdr3_nt: TGCGCCAGCAGCCCGACAGGTTGCAATCAGCCCCAGCATTTT; cdr3_aa: CASSPTGCNQPQHF
d_call: -; clone_size: few; j_call: TRBJ1-6; v_call: TRBV20-1; cdr3_nt: TGCAGTGCTAGACAGTCCGGTCAGAGCTCCTATAATTCACCCCTCCACTTT; cdr3_aa: CSARQSGQSSYNSPLHF
d_call: TRBD1; clone_size: -; j_call: TRBJ2-7; v_call: TRBV12-3/TRBV12-4; cdr3_nt: TGTGCCAGCAGTTTAGGTGTAGACAGGGGCGAGCAGTACTTC; cdr3_aa: CASSLGVDRGEQYF
d_call: -; clone_size: many; j_call: TRBJ2-7; v_call: TRBV20-1; cdr3_nt: TGCAGTGCCAAGAGAACGGGGAGCTCCTACGAGCAGTACTTC; cdr3_aa: CSAKRTGSSYEQYF
d_call: -; clone_size: -; j_call: TRBJ2-7; v_call: TRBV29-1; cdr3_nt: TGCAGCGTCCGGTGGGGCTACGAGCAGTACTTC; cdr3_aa: CSVRWGYEQYF
d_call: TRBD2; clone_size: few; j_call: TRBJ2-1; v_call: TRBV5-1; cdr3_nt: TGCGCCAGCAGCTTAGCTAGCGGGGGGACCTCCCTATACAATGAGCAGTTCTTC; cdr3_aa: CASSLASGGTSLYNEQFF
d_call: TRBD1; clone_size: -; j_call: TRBJ1-1; v_call: TRBV10-3; cdr3_nt: TGTGCCGGACAGGGGGGAATGAACACTGAAGCTTTCTTT; cdr3_aa: CAGQGGMNTEAFF
d_call: -; clone_size: -; j_call: TRBJ2-5; v_call: TRBV11-2; cdr3_nt: TGTGCCAGCAGCTTATCCTTGGGGATCGAGACCCAGTACTTC; cdr3_aa: CASSLSLGIETQYF
d_call: -; clone_size: many; j_call: TRBJ1-1; v_call: TRBV6-4; cdr3_nt: TGTGCCAGCAGGCTTACAGGGAACACTGAAGCTTTCTTT; cdr3_aa: CASRLTGNTEAFF
d_call: -; clone_size: -; j_call: TRBJ2-2; v_call: TRBV5-4; cdr3_nt: TGTGCCAGCAGCTTCCCACAGGGCAACACCGGGGAGCTGTTTTTT; cdr3_aa: CASSFPQGNTGELFF
d_call: TRBD1; clone_size: many; j_call: TRBJ1-5; v_call: TRBV20-1; cdr3_nt: TGCAGTGCTACGGGGGGGACAGAGAATCAGCCCCAGCATTTT; cdr3_aa: CSATGGTENQPQHF
d_call: TRBD1; clone_size: -; j_call: TRBJ2-2; v_call: TRBV30; cdr3_nt: TGTGCCTACATTTGGACAGGGGGCACCGGGGAGCTGTTTTTT; cdr3_aa: CAYIWTGGTGELFF
d_call: -; clone_size: -; j_call: TRBJ1-5; v_call: TRBV5-6; cdr3_nt: TGTGCCAGCAGCTACACAGGGAATCAGCCCCAGCATTTT; cdr3_aa: CASSYTGNQPQHF
d_call: -; clone_size: many; j_call: TRBJ2-1; v_call: TRBV10-3; cdr3_nt: TGTGCCATCAGTGAGAGGCGGGGGCCCGGGAATGAGCAGTTCTTC; cdr3_aa: CAISERRGPGNEQFF
d_call: TRBD1; clone_size: many; j_call: TRBJ1-5; v_call: TRBV6-1; cdr3_nt: TGTGCCAGCAGTCCAGGGACAGGGAGTTGGAGCAATCAGCCCCAGCATTTT; cdr3_aa: CASSPGTGSWSNQPQHF
d_call: -; clone_size: few; j_call: TRBJ1-1; v_call: TRBV4-2; cdr3_nt: TGTGCCAGCAGCCGGGTGTCGGGGCCAACACAGAACACTGAAGCTTTCTTT; cdr3_aa: CASSRVSGPTQNTEAFF
d_call: -; clone_size: -; j_call: TRBJ1-1; v_call: TRBV12-3/TRBV12-4; cdr3_nt: TGTGCCAGCAGTGGACAGTCCGTAGTAGGGAACACTGAAGCTTTCTTT; cdr3_aa: CASSGQSVVGNTEAFF
d_call: -; clone_size: few; j_call: TRBJ1-1; v_call: TRBV14; cdr3_nt: TGTGCCAGCAGCCAGGGGGATATAGGTAACACTGAAGCTTTCTTT; cdr3_aa: CASSQGDIGNTEAFF
d_call: -; clone_size: few; j_call: TRBJ1-2; v_call: TRBV4-2; cdr3_nt: TGTGCCAGCAGCCAAGATCGGCAGGTTTATGGCTACACCTTC; cdr3_aa: CASSQDRQVYGYTF
d_call: -; clone_size: many; j_call: TRBJ2-7; v_call: TRBV7-2; cdr3_nt: TGTGCCAGCAGATACTCTGGAGCCTACGAGCAGTACTTC; cdr3_aa: CASRYSGAYEQYF
d_call: -; clone_size: many; j_call: TRBJ2-7; v_call: TRBV20-1; cdr3_nt: TGCAGTGCTAGAGATGTAGAGGGGTACGAGCAGTACTTC; cdr3_aa: CSARDVEGYEQYF
d_call: -; clone_size: -; j_call: TRBJ2-7; v_call: TRBV11-2; cdr3_nt: TGTGCCAGCAGCATCTCCGCCGCCTACGAGCAGTACTTC; cdr3_aa: CASSISAAYEQYF
d_call: -; clone_size: few; j_call: TRBJ2-2; v_call: TRBV7-3; cdr3_nt: TGTGCCAGCAGCAATAAGGCCGGGGAGCTGTTTTTT; cdr3_aa: CASSNKAGELFF
d_call: -; clone_size: -; j_call: TRBJ2-5; v_call: TRBV27; cdr3_nt: TGTGCCAGCAGTTCCGGACGGTGGGAAGAGACCCAGTACTTC; cdr3_aa: CASSSGRWEETQYF
d_call: -; clone_size: many; j_call: TRBJ1-5; v_call: TRBV2; cdr3_nt: TGTGCCAGCAGTGCAGGGATGGAAAATCAGCCCCAGCATTTT; cdr3_aa: CASSAGMENQPQHF
d_call: -; clone_size: many; j_call: TRBJ2-1; v_call: TRBV18; cdr3_nt: TGTGCCAGCTCCCCGGACGGGAGCTCCTACAATGAGCAGTTCTTC; cdr3_aa: CASSPDGSSYNEQFF
d_call: -; clone_size: -; j_call: TRBJ2-3; v_call: TRBV19; cdr3_nt: TGTGCCAGTACCCCCCTGTTGGCTTCGCAGTATTTT; cdr3_aa: CASTPLLASQYF
d_call: -; clone_size: -; j_call: TRBJ2-7; v_call: TRBV29-1; cdr3_nt: TGCAGCGTTGAAGATGCGGGGATGGGCGAGCAGTACTTC; cdr3_aa: CSVEDAGMGEQYF
d_call: TRBD2; clone_size: few; j_call: TRBJ2-1; v_call: TRBV20-1; cdr3_nt: TGCAGTGTTCTCCGGGGGGTGCATGAGCAGTTCTTC; cdr3_aa: CSVLRGVHEQFF
d_call: TRBD1; clone_size: many; j_call: TRBJ2-1; v_call: TRBV6-2/TRBV6-3; cdr3_nt: TGTGCCAGCAGCCCCGGGACAGGGGTCCCCAATGAGCAGTTCTTC; cdr3_aa: CASSPGTGVPNEQFF
d_call: -; clone_size: -; j_call: TRBJ2-1; v_call: TRBV5-6; cdr3_nt: TGTGCCAGCAGCTCCCGCAGGGAGCAGTTCTTC; cdr3_aa: CASSSRREQFF
d_call: -; clone_size: many; j_call: TRBJ2-5; v_call: TRBV3-2; cdr3_nt: TGTGCCAGCAGCCAAGATTGGTGGGGCAGTAATACCGGAGGGGGAGAGACCCAGTACTTC; cdr3_aa: CASSQDWWGSNTGGGETQYF
d_call: -; clone_size: -; j_call: TRBJ2-7; v_call: TRBV7-8; cdr3_nt: TGTGCCAGCAGCCTCCCCCGCTCCCTGGCCGAGCAGTACTTC; cdr3_aa: CASSLPRSLAEQYF
d_call: TRBD1; clone_size: few; j_call: TRBJ1-2; v_call: TRBV5-4; cdr3_nt: TGTGCCAGCAGTCGGGAGGGGGCAGTTAACTATGGCTACACCTTC; cdr3_aa: CASSREGAVNYGYTF
d_call: -; clone_size: many; j_call: TRBJ2-7; v_call: TRBV5-6; cdr3_nt: TGTGCCAGCAGCCCGGTAGCCGAAACCTACGAGCAGTACTTC; cdr3_aa: CASSPVAETYEQYF
d_call: -; clone_size: few; j_call: TRBJ1-1; v_call: TRBV15; cdr3_nt: TGTGCCACCAGCAGAGATAGTAGGGGGTTGAACACTGAAGCTTTCTTT; cdr3_aa: CATSRDSRGLNTEAFF
d_call: -; clone_size: many; j_call: TRBJ2-6; v_call: TRBV9; cdr3_nt: TGTGCCAGCAGCGCCGATGGGGGAGCCCTTGCTGGGGCCAACGTCCTGACTTTC; cdr3_aa: CASSADGGALAGANVLTF